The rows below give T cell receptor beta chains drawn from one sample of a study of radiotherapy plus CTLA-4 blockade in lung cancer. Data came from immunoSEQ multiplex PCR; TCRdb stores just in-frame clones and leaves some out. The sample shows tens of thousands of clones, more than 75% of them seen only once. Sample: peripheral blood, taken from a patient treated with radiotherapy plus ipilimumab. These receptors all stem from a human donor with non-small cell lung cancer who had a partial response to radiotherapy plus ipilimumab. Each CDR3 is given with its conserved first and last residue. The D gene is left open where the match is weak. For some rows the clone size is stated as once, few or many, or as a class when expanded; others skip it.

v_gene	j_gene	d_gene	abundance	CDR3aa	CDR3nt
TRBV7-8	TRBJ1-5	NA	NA	CASSPGARGNQPQHF	TGTGCCAGCAGCCCAGGGGCGAGGGGCAATCAGCCCCAGCATTTT
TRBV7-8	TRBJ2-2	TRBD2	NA	CASSLLGGSNTGELFF	TGTGCCAGCAGCTTATTGGGCGGGAGTAACACCGGGGAGCTGTTTTTT
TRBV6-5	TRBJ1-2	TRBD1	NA	CASSGRDRNYGYTF	TGTGCCAGCAGTGGCCGGGACAGGAACTATGGCTACACCTTC
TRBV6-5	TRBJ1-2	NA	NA	CASSYDPSSGYTF	TGTGCCAGCAGTTACGATCCTTCGAGTGGCTACACCTTC
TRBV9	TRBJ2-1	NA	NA	CASSVGEQVSRYNEQFF	TGTGCCAGCAGCGTAGGAGAGCAGGTATCAAGGTACAATGAGCAGTTCTTC
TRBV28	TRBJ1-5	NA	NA	CASSLSGTSQPQHF	TGTGCCAGCAGTTTATCAGGGACAAGTCAGCCCCAGCATTTT
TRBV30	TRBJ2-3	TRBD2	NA	CAWSGQSGSISDTQYF	TGTGCCTGGAGCGGGCAAAGCGGGAGCATTTCAGATACGCAGTATTTT
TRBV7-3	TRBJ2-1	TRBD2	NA	CASSSPTSGYNEQFF	TGTGCCAGCAGCTCTCCGACTAGCGGGTACAATGAGCAGTTCTTC
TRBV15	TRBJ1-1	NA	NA	CATSTREDTEAFF	TGTGCCACCAGCACCAGGGAGGACACTGAAGCTTTCTTT
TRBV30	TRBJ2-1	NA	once	CAWSRDSGQFF	TGTGCCTGGAGTCGAGATTCGGGGCAGTTCTTC
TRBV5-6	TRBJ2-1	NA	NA	CASSSTLTGMYRNEQFF	TGTGCCAGCAGCAGCACTTTGACAGGAATGTATAGGAATGAGCAGTTCTTC
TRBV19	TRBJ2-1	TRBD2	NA	CASSSRTSGSFNEQFF	TGTGCCAGTAGTTCCAGGACTAGCGGGAGTTTCAATGAGCAGTTCTTC
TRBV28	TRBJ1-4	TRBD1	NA	CATLQGVGGLFF	TGTGCCACCTTACAGGGGGTAGGGGGACTGTTTTTT
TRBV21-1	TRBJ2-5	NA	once	CASSKADRGFRETQYF	TGTGCCAGCAGCAAAGCGGACAGGGGGTTTAGGGAGACCCAGTACTTC
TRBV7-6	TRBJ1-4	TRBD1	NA	CASSFSNRGRFEKLFF	TGTGCCAGCAGCTTTTCTAACAGGGGGCGTTTTGAAAAACTGTTTTTT
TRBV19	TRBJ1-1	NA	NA	CASSIRAEAFF	TGTGCCAGTAGTATCAGGGCTGAAGCTTTCTTT
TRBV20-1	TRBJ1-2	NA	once	CSATDSYGYTF	TGCAGTGCTACGGACAGCTATGGCTACACCTTC
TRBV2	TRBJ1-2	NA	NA	CAGRGGGGYTF	TGTGCCGGCAGAGGGGGTGGTGGCTACACCTTC
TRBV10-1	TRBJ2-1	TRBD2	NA	CASSEIRTSGEGYEQFF	TGCGCCAGCAGTGAAATTCGGACTAGCGGAGAGGGCTATGAGCAGTTCTTC
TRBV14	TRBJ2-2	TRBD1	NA	CASSQRTGLNTGELFF	TGTGCCAGCAGCCAAAGGACAGGGCTGAACACCGGGGAGCTGTTTTTT
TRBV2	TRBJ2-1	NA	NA	CASSADEGRNEQFF	TGTGCCAGCAGTGCTGATGAGGGGAGGAATGAGCAGTTCTTC
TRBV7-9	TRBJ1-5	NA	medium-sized	CASSRESQPQHF	TGTGCCAGCAGCCGGGAGTCTCAGCCCCAGCATTTT
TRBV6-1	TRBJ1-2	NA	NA	CASTLLFYGYTF	TGTGCCAGCACCCTACTCTTCTATGGCTACACCTTC
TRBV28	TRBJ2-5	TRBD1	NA	CASSLFRGKQYF	TGTGCCAGCAGTTTATTCAGGGGGAAGCAGTACTTC
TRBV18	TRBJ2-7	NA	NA	CASSPYRDEQYF	TGTGCCAGCTCCCCCTATCGGGACGAGCAGTACTTC
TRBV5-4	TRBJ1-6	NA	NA	CASSPRNSPLHF	TGTGCCAGCAGCCCCCGGAATTCACCCCTCCACTTT
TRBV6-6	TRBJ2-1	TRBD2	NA	CASSYPGLANNEQFF	TGTGCCAGCAGTTACCCTGGACTAGCGAACAATGAGCAGTTCTTC
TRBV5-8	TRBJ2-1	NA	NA	CASSLVGGPVFEQFF	TGTGCCAGCAGCTTGGTCGGGGGGCCGGTCTTTGAGCAGTTCTTC
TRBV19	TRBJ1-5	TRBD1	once	CASSLWTGGEDSNQPQHF	TGTGCCAGTAGTCTTTGGACAGGGGGCGAGGATAGCAATCAGCCCCAGCATTTT
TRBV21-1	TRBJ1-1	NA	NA	CASSKIVPRQGCVTEAFF	TGTGCCAGCAGCAAAATTGTTCCCAGACAGGGGTGTGTCACTGAAGCTTTCTTT
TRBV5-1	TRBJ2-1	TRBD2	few	CASSSAGGYNEQFF	TGCGCCAGCAGCTCCGCGGGAGGGTACAATGAGCAGTTCTTC
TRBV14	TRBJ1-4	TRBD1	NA	CASSHRGQGWRTTNEKLFF	TGTGCCAGCAGCCACCGGGGACAGGGGTGGAGGACAACTAATGAAAAACTGTTTTTT
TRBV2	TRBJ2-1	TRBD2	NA	CASTLRGASGFSYNEQFF	TGTGCCAGCACCCTGAGAGGGGCTAGCGGTTTCTCCTACAATGAGCAGTTCTTC
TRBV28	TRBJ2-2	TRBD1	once	CASREQGTGELFF	TGTGCCAGCAGGGAACAGGGGACCGGGGAGCTGTTTTTT
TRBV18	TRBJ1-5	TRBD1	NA	CASSPYRDRFSNQPQHF	TGTGCCAGCTCACCCTACCGGGACAGGTTTAGCAATCAGCCCCAGCATTTT
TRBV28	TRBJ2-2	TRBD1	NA	CASRGTGGSGELFF	TGTGCCAGCAGGGGGACAGGGGGGTCCGGGGAGCTGTTTTTT
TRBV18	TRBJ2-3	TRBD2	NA	CASSLTSGHTDTQYF	TGTGCCAGCTCGCTTACTAGCGGCCACACAGATACGCAGTATTTT
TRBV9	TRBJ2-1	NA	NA	CASSVANYNEQFF	TGTGCCAGCAGCGTAGCCAACTACAATGAGCAGTTCTTC
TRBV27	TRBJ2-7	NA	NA	CASSYSSGGYEQYF	TGTGCCAGCAGTTATTCTTCAGGAGGATACGAGCAGTACTTC
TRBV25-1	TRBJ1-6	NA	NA	CASSESGHPFWTPLHF	TGTGCCAGCAGTGAATCGGGACACCCGTTTTGGACACCCCTCCACTTT